The next 2 T cell receptor beta chains were all read from a single sample in a study of T-cell memory formation after mild COVID-19 (dated by TCRdb to the early 2020s). Receptors were amplified or captured by 5' RACE. TCRdb lists the instrument as Illumina NovaSeq 6000. The public reads were run again by TCRdb, first through fastp at Q25 and then through MiXCR, and only productive beta chains were kept. Every CDR3 protein is listed once, alongside the most common genes and DNA of its rows. The sample table shows hundreds of thousands of distinct CDR3 sequences, and 20% to 30% are seen once. Around 14% of the sample is taken by the ten largest. Sample: PBMCs or a T cell subset sorted from them (not recorded which). The source of these receptors is an adult woman who had mild COVID-19 (a few samples of this study predate the infection). The sample titles of this study are shuffled in the database, so cell type and time point are left out; the donor was told from shared clones.

The chain employs TRBV2 and TRBJ2-3; D is unclear. This CDR3 region has 14 residues. Germline V gives CDR1 SNHLY, CDR2 FYNNEI. Trimming pared 5 bases from V and 5 bases from J, leaving 14 bases between. This chain's CDR3 is CASSLNLAGDTQYF. The CDR3 DNA reads as TGTGCCAGCAGTCTCAACTTAGCTGGAGATACGCAGTATTTT.

This clonotype showed up just a few times. The chain is built from TRBV12-3 or TRBV12-4 and TRBJ2-5; D remains ambiguous. Trimming stripped 3 bases from V and 2 bases from J, with 7 bases between. The CDR3 is made up of 13 amino acids. This CDR3 is CASSFSIQETQYF. CDR3 coding DNA: TGTGCCAGCAGTTTCTCGATTCAAGAGACCCAGTACTTC.